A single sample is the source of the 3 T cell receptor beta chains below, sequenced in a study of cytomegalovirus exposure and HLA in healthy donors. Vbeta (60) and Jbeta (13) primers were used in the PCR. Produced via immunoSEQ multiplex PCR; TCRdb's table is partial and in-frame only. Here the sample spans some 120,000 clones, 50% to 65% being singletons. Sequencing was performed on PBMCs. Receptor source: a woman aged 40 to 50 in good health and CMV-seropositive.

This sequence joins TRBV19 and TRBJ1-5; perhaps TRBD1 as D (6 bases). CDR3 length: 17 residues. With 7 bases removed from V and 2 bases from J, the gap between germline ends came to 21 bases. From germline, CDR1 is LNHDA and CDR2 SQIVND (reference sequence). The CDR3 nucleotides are TGTGCCAGTACCCTAGGACAGTCAAGAGGAGGCAATCAGCCCCAGCATTTT. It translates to CASTLGQSRGGNQPQHF.

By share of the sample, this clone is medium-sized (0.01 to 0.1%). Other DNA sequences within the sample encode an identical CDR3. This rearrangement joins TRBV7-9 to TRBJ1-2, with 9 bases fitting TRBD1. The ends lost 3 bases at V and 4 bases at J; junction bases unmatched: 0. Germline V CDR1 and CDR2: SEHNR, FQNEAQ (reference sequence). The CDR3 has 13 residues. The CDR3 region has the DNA TGTGCCAGCAGCTTGGACAGGGGCTATGGCTACACCTTC. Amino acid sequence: CASSLDRGYGYTF.

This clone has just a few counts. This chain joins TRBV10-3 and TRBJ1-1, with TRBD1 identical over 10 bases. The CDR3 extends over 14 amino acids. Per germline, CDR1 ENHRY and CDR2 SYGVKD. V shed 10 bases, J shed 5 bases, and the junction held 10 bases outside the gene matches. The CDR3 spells CATWTGGGGTEAFF. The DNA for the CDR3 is TGTGCCACCTGGACAGGGGGTGGAGGAACTGAAGCTTTCTTT.